Listed here are 24 T cell receptor beta chains from one sample, sequenced in a study of shared clonotypes between healthy human individuals. Sequencing was performed with immunoSEQ multiplex PCR; in TCRdb, only in-frame clones are kept and a portion is missing. The sample records more than 2 million clones, 90% to 96% being singletons. The sequenced sample consisted of naive CD4+ T cells sorted from blood. The sample's subset: CD45RA+ positively selected. These receptors were taken from a man between 18 and 35 years old in good health.

The V call is TRBV6-5, the J call TRBJ1-1; D perhaps matches TRBD1 (5 bases). V lost 5 bases to trimming and J lost 7 bases, with 11 bases between them. The CDR3 length is 12 residues. Germline CDR1 reads MNHEY; CDR2 reads SVGAGI. The CDR3 DNA reads as TGTGCCAGCAGTCGAAGGCAGGGTGAAGCTTTCTTT. It specifies CASSRRQGEAFF.

This clone came up once. The rearrangement uses TRBV6-4 and TRBJ1-6; no definite D call. CDR1 and CDR2 (germline): MRHNA, SNTAGT. The length of the CDR3 is 14 residues. With 2 bases removed from V and 9 bases from J, the gap between germline ends came to 11 bases. The CDR3 loop reads CASSDGNGGSPLHF. Written as DNA, the CDR3 is TGTGCCAGCAGTGACGGGAATGGAGGTTCACCCCTCCACTTT.

The chain combines TRBV5-1 with TRBJ2-3; 10 bases fit TRBD2. The CDR3 sequence is 15 residues long. The germline CDR1 and CDR2 sequences are SGHRS and YFSETQ. V lost 0 bases and J lost 6; bases outside the gene matches: 4. In DNA form, the CDR3 reads TGCGCCAGCAGCTTGGCCGGGACTAGCGCTGATACGCAGTATTTT. Translation: CASSLAGTSADTQYF.

V usage is TRBV4-1 and J usage is TRBJ2-1; 9 bases are a match to TRBD2. Germline V CDR1 and CDR2: MGHRA, YSYEKL. The V gene end was trimmed by 0 bases and the J gene end by 6 bases; junction bases not matched to a gene: 12. The CDR3 covers 18 residues. CDR3 nucleotides: TGCGCCAGCAGCCAAGATAGGGGTAGCGGGGGACGTGGCAATGAGCAGTTCTTC. It specifies CASSQDRGSGGRGNEQFF.

The count of this clone is one. The chain carries TRBV6-1 and TRBJ1-6; a weak D match, TRBD1 (6 bases). The germline V and J ends were trimmed by 8 bases and 9 bases, with 20 bases remaining between them. The CDR3 sequence is 15 residues long. Germline loops: CDR1 MNHNS, CDR2 SASEGT. The CDR3 protein is CASQNRDKYASPLHF. The CDR3 coding sequence is TGTGCCAGCCAAAACCGGGACAAGTATGCTTCACCCCTCCACTTT.

The chain recombines TRBV6-1 with TRBJ1-2; 7 bases match TRBD1. The CDR3 runs 15 residues. Germline CDR1 is MNHNS and CDR2 is SASEGT. V lost 5 bases and J lost 2; bases outside the gene matches: 8. The CDR3 sequence is CASSLRSTGNYGYTF. CDR3 sequence (DNA): TGTGCCAGCAGTCTCCGCTCGACAGGGAACTATGGCTACACCTTC.

This clone has just one count. The gene calls are TRBV2 and TRBJ2-7; no firm D call. In germline, CDR1 is SNHLY, CDR2 FYNNEI. The CDR3 contains 12 residues. The V and J ends lost 3 bases and 9 bases respectively, with 12 bases between them. DNA for the CDR3: TGTGCCAGCAGTGAGGCGGCAGTCAGGCAGTACTTC. The encoded protein is CASSEAAVRQYF.

This clone was detected only once. The V call is TRBV6-5, the J call TRBJ2-2; perhaps TRBD1 as D (5 bases). V was pared by 3 bases and J by 6 bases, with 14 bases between. The germline CDR1 and CDR2 sequences are MNHEY and SVGAGI. The CDR3 spans 15 residues. CDR3 region: CASSYSQGASGELFF. CDR3 in DNA: TGTGCCAGCAGTTATAGCCAGGGCGCATCCGGGGAGCTGTTTTTT.

The chain combines TRBV4-3 with TRBJ2-3, with 9 positions matching TRBD1. J was trimmed by 8 bases and V by 3 bases; bases with no gene match: 6. CDR3 size: 14 residues. CDR1 and CDR2 from the germline V gene are LGHNA and YSLEER. CDR3 coding DNA: TGCGCCAGCAGCCACCACCGGGACAGGGTTACGCAGTATTTT. As protein: CASSHHRDRVTQYF.

The chain uses TRBV6-1 and TRBJ2-2; no clear D gene. CDR1 and CDR2 from the germline V gene are MNHNS and SASEGT. The V and J ends lost 4 bases and 1 base respectively, with 7 bases between them. The CDR3 is 14 residues long. For the CDR3, the DNA is TGTGCCAGCAGTGCCACGTTGAACACCGGGGAGCTGTTTTTT. Protein sequence: CASSATLNTGELFF.

The V call is TRBV5-1, the J call TRBJ1-4; TRBD1 matches 10 bases. Unmatched junction bases numbered 8, after V lost 1 base and J lost 8 bases. The CDR3 covers 16 residues. Per the germline V gene, CDR1 is SGHRS and CDR2 is YFSETQ. This CDR3 reads CASSLLGTGVGEKLFF. CDR3 nucleotide sequence: TGCGCCAGCAGCTTGCTTGGGACAGGGGTCGGAGAAAAACTGTTTTTT.

This rearrangement joins TRBV6-1 to TRBJ2-1; D unclear. V lost 6 bases, J lost 5 bases, and 14 bases lay in between. The germline gives CDR1 MNHNS, CDR2 SASEGT. This CDR3 is built from 14 residues. The CDR3 DNA follows: TGTGCCAGCAGACTCCCCGCCACTAACAATGAGCAGTTCTTC. It specifies CASRLPATNNEQFF.

This clone has only a few counts. Different DNA sequences within this sample yield the same CDR3. The V gene is TRBV7-9, the J gene TRBJ2-7; D gene uncertain. The CDR3 is made up of 11 amino acids. The germline V gene has CDR1 SEHNR and CDR2 FQNEAQ (reference sequence). Trimming stripped 1 base from V and 4 bases from J, with 2 bases between. CDR3: CASSLDYEQYF. The CDR3, as DNA: TGTGCCAGCAGCTTAGATTACGAGCAGTACTTC.

The sample holds a few counts of this clone. This chain links TRBV10-3 with TRBJ1-5; tentative D call: TRBD1 (5 bases). The germline CDR1 and CDR2 sequences are ENHRY and SYGVKD. This CDR3 has 12 amino acids. With 3 bases removed from V and 7 bases from J, the gap between germline ends came to 7 bases. As DNA, the CDR3 is TGTGCCATCAGTGAAGGGGTCCAGCCCCAGCATTTT. Its translation: CAISEGVQPQHF.

The chain carries TRBV19 and TRBJ2-3; D may be TRBD2 (5 bases). Germline V gene sequence: CDR1 LNHDA, CDR2 SQIVND (reference sequence). This CDR3 spans 14 amino acids. Trimming shortened V by 1 base and J by 5 bases, and 10 bases separated the two germline ends. CDR3 DNA: TGTGCCAGTAGTATAGGGACTCCGATAGATACGCAGTATTTT. Protein product: CASSIGTPIDTQYF.

The chain has TRBV10-2 and TRBJ1-1, with a possible D match to TRBD1 (5 bases). Trimming took off 8 bases at V and 5 bases at J, with 15 bases between the two ends. The CDR3 has 13 residues. CDR1 and CDR2 from the germline V gene are WSHSY and SAAADI. The DNA of the CDR3 is TGCGCCAGCGAACCTGACGGGGGGACTGAAGCTTTCTTT. Amino acids: CASEPDGGTEAFF.

With respect to this clone: This specimen includes other DNA sequences encoding the same CDR3. The rearrangement joins TRBV7-9 to TRBJ1-5; no clear D gene. The CDR3 is 13 amino acids. Germline CDR1 SEHNR, CDR2 FQNEAQ (reference sequence). V was trimmed by 2 bases and J by 3 bases, leaving 5 bases between them. CDR3 loop: CASSLTDNQPQHF. The CDR3, as DNA: TGTGCCAGCAGCTTAACCGACAATCAGCCCCAGCATTTT.

Note on this clone: The sample carries other DNA sequences with the same CDR3. This chain uses TRBV5-1 with TRBJ2-2, with a weak D call TRBD2 (6 bases). V lost 0 bases and J 1 base, leaving 7 bases between the germline ends. CDR3 length: 15 residues. In germline, CDR1 is SGHRS, CDR2 YFSETQ. CDR3 in DNA: TGCGCCAGCAGCTTGGTTAGCGGGAACACCGGGGAGCTGTTTTTT. This codes for CASSLVSGNTGELFF.

The V gene is TRBV4-3, the J gene TRBJ1-1; a possible D gene is TRBD1 (6 bases). Germline assignment: CDR1 LGHNA and CDR2 YSLEER. Trimming pared 4 bases from V and 1 base from J, leaving 10 bases between. The CDR3 is 14 residues long. The CDR3 bases are TGCGCCAGCAGCCCACGAGGGGGGAACACTGAAGCTTTCTTT. Translated: CASSPRGGNTEAFF.

The chain couples TRBV29-1 to TRBJ1-2, with D possibly matching TRBD1 (6 bases). The CDR3 runs to 12 residues. V lost 6 bases to trimming and J lost 6 bases, with 14 bases between them. Germline CDR1 is SQVTM and CDR2 is ANQGSEA. CDR3 protein: CSVAGTPDGYTF. In DNA, the CDR3 is TGCAGCGTAGCCGGGACACCGGATGGCTACACCTTC. The variable domain in full, completed from reference TRBV29-1 and TRBJ1-2, reads SAVISQKPSRDICQRGTSLTIQCQVDSQVTMMFWYRQQPGQSLTLIATANQGSEATYESGFVIDKFPISRPNLTFSTLTVSNMSPEDSSIYLCSVAGTPDGYTFGSGTRLTVV.

As for this clone: Additional DNA sequences in this sample encode the identical CDR3. The chain employs TRBV5-4 and TRBJ1-5; TRBD1 is a possible D gene (5 bases). This CDR3 is built from 14 residues. The germline V and J ends were trimmed by 1 base and 4 bases, with 9 bases remaining between them. Germline lookup yields CDR1 SGHNT and CDR2 YYREEE (reference sequence). CDR3 bases: TGTGCCAGCAGCTTGTTCGGGGGAAATCAGCCCCAGCATTTT. Translating gives CASSLFGGNQPQHF.

The chain recombines TRBV5-8 with TRBJ2-1, with D possibly matching TRBD2 (5 bases). The CDR3 runs 13 residues. CDR1 and CDR2 from the germline V gene are SGHTS and YDEGEE. With 4 bases removed from V and 8 bases from J, the gap between germline ends came to 13 bases. The chain's CDR3 is CASSARLMYEQFF. The CDR3 DNA follows: TGTGCCAGCAGCGCCCGACTAATGTATGAGCAGTTCTTC.

This chain connects TRBV30 to TRBJ2-5, with a tentative D call TRBD1 (6 bases). Germline assignment: CDR1 GTSNPN and CDR2 SVGIG (reference sequence). This CDR3 spans 12 amino acids. V lost 1 base and J lost 4, with 7 bases in between. For the CDR3, the DNA is TGTGCCTGGAGTGCAGGGGTAGAGACCCAGTACTTC. Translated, it gives CAWSAGVETQYF.

The rearrangement joins TRBV6-5 to TRBJ2-2; a weak D match, TRBD2 (5 bases). V lost 5 bases to trimming and J lost 1 base, with 11 bases between them. CDR3 length equals 15 residues. Germline CDR1 MNHEY, CDR2 SVGAGI. In DNA, the CDR3 is TGTGCCAGCAGTCTAGCTACGGTGAACACCGGGGAGCTGTTTTTT. Protein: CASSLATVNTGELFF.